Shown below are 15 T cell receptor beta chains from a single sample sequenced in a study of CD8 T cell repertoires and HIV-1 epitope variants. Using immunoSEQ multiplex PCR, the repertoire was profiled, and TCRdb retains in-frame clones only, with some absent. Of about 5,000 clones listed, 60% to 75% are singletons. These receptors lack a known antigen. The sequencing sample was made of cultured CD8+ T cells derived from PBMCs. The receptors here all came from a male donor with HIV.

The rearrangement joins TRBV19 to TRBJ1-5; 9 positions match TRBD1. CDR1 LNHDA and CDR2 SQIVND come from the germline V gene (reference sequence). This CDR3 has 17 residues. J was trimmed by 4 bases and V by 5 bases; bases with no gene match: 12. The CDR3 coding sequence is TGTGCCAGTAGTCCTCAGCCAGCCGGGACAGGGAATCAGCCCCAGCATTTT. Residues: CASSPQPAGTGNQPQHF.

V gene TRBV18 combines with J gene TRBJ1-5; 11 bases agree with TRBD1. V lost 6 bases, J lost 6 bases, and 7 bases stayed unmatched. This CDR3 has 15 residues. Germline values: CDR1 KGHSH, CDR2 LQKENI. CDR3 loop: CASSRGQGEGQPQHF. CDR3 in DNA: TGTGCCAGCTCCCGGGGACAGGGGGAAGGTCAGCCCCAGCATTTT.

Concerning this clone: Sequence at one end of the junction differs from germline and may be a read error. This chain joins TRBV28 and TRBJ2-7; TRBD1 matches 9 bases. CDR1 MDHEN and CDR2 SYDVKM come from the germline V gene. The CDR3 is 16 amino acids. The CDR3 spells CASSFFKNWDRDFWDF. The CDR3 DNA reads TGTGCCAGCAGTTTTTTTAAAAATTGGGACAGGGACTTCTGGGACTTC.

This clone was counted a few times. The sample holds other DNA sequences that translate to the same CDR3. The chain has TRBV4-3 and TRBJ1-1; unclear D gene. Trimming left V 0 bases short and J 2 bases short, with 19 bases between. The CDR3 is 18 residues long. CDR1 and CDR2 (germline): LGHNA, YSLEER. The CDR3 DNA reads TGCGCCAGCAGCCAAGAAGAAGGAGATCACGGACCAAACACTGAAGCTTTCTTT. This encodes CASSQEEGDHGPNTEAFF.

V usage is TRBV4-1 and J usage is TRBJ1-5; D perhaps matches TRBD1 (6 bases). The CDR3 runs to 15 residues. From germline, CDR1 is MGHRA and CDR2 YSYEKL. V dropped 1 base and J dropped 6 bases, with 13 bases sitting between them. CDR3 sequence: CASSQVHRAGQPQHF. CDR3 in DNA: TGCGCCAGCAGCCAAGTTCACAGGGCCGGTCAGCCCCAGCATTTT.

This rearrangement joins TRBV7-8 to TRBJ1-1, with D hard to call. Germline lookup yields CDR1 SGHVS and CDR2 FQNEAQ. V dropped 5 bases and J dropped 7 bases, with 20 bases sitting between them. The CDR3 is made up of 15 amino acids. CDR3 bases: TGTGCCAGCAGCCCCGGCCTCGGTGGAGTAGGTGAAGCTTTCTTT. It specifies CASSPGLGGVGEAFF.

The rearrangement uses TRBV28 and TRBJ2-2; D gene ambiguous. Between the trimmed V and J ends, which lost 3 bases and 1 base, there was a span of 6 bases. Germline V gene sequence: CDR1 MDHEN, CDR2 SYDVKM. CDR3 length: 14 residues. The DNA of the CDR3 is TGTGCCAGCAGTTTCCTCGTGAACACCGGGGAGCTGTTTTTT. Protein product: CASSFLVNTGELFF.

V and J are TRBV11-3 and TRBJ2-1, with 8 bases identical to TRBD1. Looked up from germline, CDR1 is SGHNT and CDR2 is YENEEA. This CDR3 is built from 16 residues. V lost 3 bases, J lost 6 bases, and 10 bases stayed unmatched. In nucleotides, the CDR3 is TGTGCCAGCAGCTTCCAGGGAGGACAGGGAGTCAATGAGCAGTTCTTC. It specifies CASSFQGGQGVNEQFF.

This chain connects TRBV10-1 to TRBJ2-2, with a weak D call TRBD1 (6 bases). The CDR3 is made up of 16 amino acids. Germline-derived CDR1 and CDR2 are WNHNN and SYGVQD (reference sequence). V was cut by 2 bases and J by 2 bases, with 12 bases left in between. CDR3 nucleotides: TGCGCCAGCAGTGAGGTTTGGGGGCGCAACACCGGGGAGCTGTTTTTT. Translated: CASSEVWGRNTGELFF.

The J gene is TRBJ2-7, the V gene TRBV6-6, with D perhaps matching TRBD1 or TRBD2 (5 bases each). The germline gives CDR1 MNHNY, CDR2 SVGAGI (reference sequence). The CDR3 is 14 residues long. Trimming removed 5 bases at V and 5 bases at J, with 16 bases between. The CDR3 coding sequence is TGTGCCAGCAGTCCGGGACCCACCGGGAACGAGCAGTACTTC. Protein product: CASSPGPTGNEQYF.

V and J are TRBV15 and TRBJ2-3; D tentatively fits TRBD1 or TRBD2 (5 bases each). The length of the CDR3 is 16 residues. Germline V gene sequence: CDR1 LNHNV, CDR2 YYDKDF (reference sequence). Trimming removed 0 bases from V and 2 bases from J, with 12 bases in between. This CDR3 reads CATSRDGDRVTDTQYF. For the CDR3, the DNA is TGTGCCACCAGCAGAGATGGGGACCGTGTCACAGATACGCAGTATTTT.

V is TRBV6-1 and J is TRBJ1-1; weak D call: TRBD1 (5 bases). This CDR3 comprises 15 residues. Trimming cost V 5 bases and J 4 bases, with 17 bases left between them. The germline CDR1 and CDR2 sequences are MNHNS and SASEGT. CDR3 sequence (DNA): TGTGCCAGCAGTTCCATGGGGACCGGGAGCACTGAAGCTTTCTTT. It codes for CASSSMGTGSTEAFF.

V usage is TRBV19 and J usage is TRBJ2-1, with TRBD2 matching 9 bases. Germline CDR1 reads LNHDA; CDR2 reads SQIVND (reference sequence). Trimming removed 1 base from V and 0 bases from J; junction bases left unmatched: 1. The CDR3 is 16 amino acids. CDR3 DNA: TGTGCCAGTAGTATAGGTAGCGGGGGCTCCTACAATGAGCAGTTCTTC. Translated, it gives CASSIGSGGSYNEQFF.

This clone occurred a few times. The chain uses TRBV4-1 and TRBJ1-6, with D uncertain. The germline V gene encodes CDR1 MGHRA and CDR2 YSYEKL. The CDR3 loop spans 13 amino acids. V shed 0 bases and J shed 10 bases, with 7 bases lying between them. The CDR3 protein is CASSQEKASPLHF. CDR3 nucleotide sequence: TGCGCCAGCAGCCAAGAAAAAGCCTCACCCCTCCACTTT.

The CDR3 coding sequence is TGTGCCAGCTCACCCGCCTTCGGGTCAGAATACTACGAGCAGTACTTC. Translated, it gives CASSPAFGSEYYEQYF. This chain connects TRBV18 to TRBJ2-7; D call uncertain. The CDR3 covers 16 residues. CDR1 KGHSH and CDR2 LQKENI come from the germline V gene. The V end lost 3 bases, the J end lost 3 bases, and 18 bases lay between the germline ends.